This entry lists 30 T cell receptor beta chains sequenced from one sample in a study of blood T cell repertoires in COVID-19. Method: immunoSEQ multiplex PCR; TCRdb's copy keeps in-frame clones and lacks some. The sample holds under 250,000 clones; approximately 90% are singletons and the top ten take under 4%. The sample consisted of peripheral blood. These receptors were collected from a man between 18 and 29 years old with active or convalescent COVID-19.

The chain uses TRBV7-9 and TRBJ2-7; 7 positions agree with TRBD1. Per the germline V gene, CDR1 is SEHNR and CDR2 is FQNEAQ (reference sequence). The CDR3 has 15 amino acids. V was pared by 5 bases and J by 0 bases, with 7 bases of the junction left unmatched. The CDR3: CASSTRDSSSYEQYF. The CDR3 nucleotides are TGTGCCAGCAGCACCCGGGACAGCAGCTCCTACGAGCAGTACTTC.

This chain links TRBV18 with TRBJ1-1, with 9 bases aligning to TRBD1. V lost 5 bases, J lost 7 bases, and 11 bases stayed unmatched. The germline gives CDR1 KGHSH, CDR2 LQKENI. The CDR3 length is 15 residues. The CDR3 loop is CASSARQGGESEAFF. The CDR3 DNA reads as TGTGCCAGCTCAGCCCGACAGGGGGGGGAAAGTGAAGCTTTCTTT.

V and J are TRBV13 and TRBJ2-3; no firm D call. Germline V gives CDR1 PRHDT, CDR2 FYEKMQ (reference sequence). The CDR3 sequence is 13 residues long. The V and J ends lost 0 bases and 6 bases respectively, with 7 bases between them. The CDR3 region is CASSLGLLDTQYF. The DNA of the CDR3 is TGTGCCAGCAGCTTAGGACTGCTCGATACGCAGTATTTT.

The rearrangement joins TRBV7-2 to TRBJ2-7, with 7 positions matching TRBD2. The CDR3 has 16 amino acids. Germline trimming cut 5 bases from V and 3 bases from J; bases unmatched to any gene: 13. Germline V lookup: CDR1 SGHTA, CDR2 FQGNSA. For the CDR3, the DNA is TGTGCCAGCAGCGGGGGGGGACTCACCAACGACTACGAGCAGTACTTC. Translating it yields CASSGGGLTNDYEQYF.

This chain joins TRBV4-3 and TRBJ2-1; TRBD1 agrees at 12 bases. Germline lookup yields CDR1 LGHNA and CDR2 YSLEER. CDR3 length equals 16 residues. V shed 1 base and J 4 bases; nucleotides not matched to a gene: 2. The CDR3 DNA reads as TGCGCCAGCAGCCAAGCGGGACAGGGGGCATACAATGAGCAGTTCTTC. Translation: CASSQAGQGAYNEQFF.

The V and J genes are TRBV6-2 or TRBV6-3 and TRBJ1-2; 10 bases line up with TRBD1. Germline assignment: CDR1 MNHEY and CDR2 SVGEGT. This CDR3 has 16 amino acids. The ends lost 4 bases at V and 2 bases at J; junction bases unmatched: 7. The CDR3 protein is CASSSNQGQGNYGYTF. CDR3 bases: TGTGCCAGCAGTTCTAACCAGGGACAGGGGAACTATGGCTACACCTTC.

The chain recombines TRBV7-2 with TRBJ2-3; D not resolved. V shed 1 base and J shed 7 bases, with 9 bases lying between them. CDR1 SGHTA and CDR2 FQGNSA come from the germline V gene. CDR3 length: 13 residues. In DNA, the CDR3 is TGTGCCAGCAGCTTAGACAATAAAAATACGCAGTATTTT. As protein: CASSLDNKNTQYF. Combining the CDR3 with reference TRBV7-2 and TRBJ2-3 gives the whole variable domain GAGVSQSPSNKVTEKGKDVELRCDPISGHTALYWYRQSLGQGLEFLIYFQGNSAPDKSGLPSDRFSAERTGGSVSTLTIQRTQQEDSAVYLCASSLDNKNTQYFGPGTRLTVL.

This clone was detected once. CDR3 sequence reads: CASSYQGSANYGYTF. For the CDR3, the DNA is TGTGCCAGCAGCTATCAGGGTTCAGCCAACTATGGCTACACCTTC. This chain links TRBV7-2 with TRBJ1-2; D is perhaps TRBD1 (5 bases). Germline loops: CDR1 SGHTA, CDR2 FQGNSA. V lost 4 bases, J lost 2 bases, and 14 bases lay in between. This CDR3 has 15 amino acids.

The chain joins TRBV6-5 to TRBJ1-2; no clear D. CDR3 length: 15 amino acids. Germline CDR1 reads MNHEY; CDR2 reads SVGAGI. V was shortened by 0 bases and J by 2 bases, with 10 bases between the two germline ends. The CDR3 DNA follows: TGTGCCAGCAGTTACTCGACATCCAGAAACTATGGCTACACCTTC. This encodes CASSYSTSRNYGYTF.

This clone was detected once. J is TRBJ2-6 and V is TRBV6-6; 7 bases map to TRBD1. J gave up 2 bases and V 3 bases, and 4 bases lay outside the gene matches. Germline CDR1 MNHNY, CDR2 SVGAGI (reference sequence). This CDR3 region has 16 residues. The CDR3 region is CASSYSTGAGANVLTF. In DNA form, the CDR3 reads TGTGCCAGCAGTTATTCCACAGGGGCTGGGGCCAACGTCCTGACTTTC.

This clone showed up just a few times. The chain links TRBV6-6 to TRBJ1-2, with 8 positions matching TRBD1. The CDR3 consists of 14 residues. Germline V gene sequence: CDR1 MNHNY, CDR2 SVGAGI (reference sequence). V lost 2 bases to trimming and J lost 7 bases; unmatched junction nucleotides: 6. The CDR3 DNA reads TGTGCCAGCAGTTACGGACAGGGAGGTGGTGGCTACACCTTC. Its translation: CASSYGQGGGGYTF.

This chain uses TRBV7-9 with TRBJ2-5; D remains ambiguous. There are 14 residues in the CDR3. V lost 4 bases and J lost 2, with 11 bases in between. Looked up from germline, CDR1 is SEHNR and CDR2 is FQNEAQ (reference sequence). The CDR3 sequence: CASSSRLPQETQYF. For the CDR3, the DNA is TGTGCCAGCAGCTCCAGACTCCCGCAAGAGACCCAGTACTTC.

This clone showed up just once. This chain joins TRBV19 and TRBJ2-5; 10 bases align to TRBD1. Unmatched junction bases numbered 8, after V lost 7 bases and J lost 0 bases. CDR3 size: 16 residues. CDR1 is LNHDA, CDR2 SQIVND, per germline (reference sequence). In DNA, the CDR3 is TGTGCCAGTACTCCCCGGACAGGGGGACACCAAGAGACCCAGTACTTC. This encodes CASTPRTGGHQETQYF.

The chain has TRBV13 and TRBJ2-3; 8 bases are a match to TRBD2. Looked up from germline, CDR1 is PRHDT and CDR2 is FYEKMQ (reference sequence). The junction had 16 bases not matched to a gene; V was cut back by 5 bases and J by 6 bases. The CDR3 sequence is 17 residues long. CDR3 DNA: TGTGCCAGCAGCCCAGGCGGCCGCGGGGGGCCGGGGGATACGCAGTATTTT. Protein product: CASSPGGRGGPGDTQYF.

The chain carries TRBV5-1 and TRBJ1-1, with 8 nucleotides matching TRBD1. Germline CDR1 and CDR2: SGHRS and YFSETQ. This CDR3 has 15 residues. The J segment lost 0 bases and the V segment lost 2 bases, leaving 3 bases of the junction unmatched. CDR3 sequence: CASSLTTGVNTEAFF. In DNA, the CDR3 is TGCGCCAGCAGCTTAACGACAGGGGTGAACACTGAAGCTTTCTTT.

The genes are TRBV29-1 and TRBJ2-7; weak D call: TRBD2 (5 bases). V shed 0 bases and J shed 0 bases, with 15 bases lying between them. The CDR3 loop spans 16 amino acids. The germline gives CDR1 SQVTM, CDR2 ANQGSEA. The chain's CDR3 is CSVEDPSGKDSYEQYF. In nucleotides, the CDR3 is TGCAGCGTTGAAGACCCCTCCGGGAAAGACTCCTACGAGCAGTACTTC.

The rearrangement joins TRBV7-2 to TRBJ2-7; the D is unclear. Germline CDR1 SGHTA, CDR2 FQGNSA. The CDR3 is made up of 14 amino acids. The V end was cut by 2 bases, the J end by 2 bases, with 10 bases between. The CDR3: CASSLSRVTYEQYF. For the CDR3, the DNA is TGTGCCAGCAGCTTATCACGGGTAACCTACGAGCAGTACTTC.

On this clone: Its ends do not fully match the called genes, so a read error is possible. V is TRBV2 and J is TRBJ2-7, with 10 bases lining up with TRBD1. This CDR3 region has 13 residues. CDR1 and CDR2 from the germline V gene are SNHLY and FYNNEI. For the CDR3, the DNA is TGTGCCAGCACACCGGGACAGGGGCTCATTAGTGACTTC. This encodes CASTPGQGLISDF.

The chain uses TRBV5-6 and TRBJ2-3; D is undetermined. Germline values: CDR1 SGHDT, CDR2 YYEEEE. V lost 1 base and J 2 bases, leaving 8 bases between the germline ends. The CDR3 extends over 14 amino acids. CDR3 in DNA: TGTGCCAGCAGCTTGATAGCTACCACAGATACGCAGTATTTT. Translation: CASSLIATTDTQYF. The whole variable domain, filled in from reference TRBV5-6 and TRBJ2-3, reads DAGVTQSPTHLIKTRGQQVTLRCSPKSGHDTVSWYQQALGQGPQFIFQYYEEEERQRGNFPDRFSGHQFPNYSSELNVNALLLGDSALYLCASSLIATTDTQYFGPGTRLTVL.

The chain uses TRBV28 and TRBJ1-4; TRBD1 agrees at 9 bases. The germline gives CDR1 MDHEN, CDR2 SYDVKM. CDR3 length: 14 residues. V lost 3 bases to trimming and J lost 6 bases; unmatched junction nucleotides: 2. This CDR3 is CASSLGQGHEKLFF. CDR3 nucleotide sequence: TGTGCCAGCAGTTTGGGACAGGGCCATGAAAAACTGTTTTTT.

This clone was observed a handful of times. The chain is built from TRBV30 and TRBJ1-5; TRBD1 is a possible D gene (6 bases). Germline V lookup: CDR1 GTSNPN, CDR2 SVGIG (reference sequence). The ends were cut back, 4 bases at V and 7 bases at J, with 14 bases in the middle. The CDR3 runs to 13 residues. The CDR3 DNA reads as TGTGCCTGGAATACAGGGTCTGGGCAGCCCCAGCATTTT. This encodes CAWNTGSGQPQHF.

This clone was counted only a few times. The CDR3 sequence: CASSSGGHGYTF. CDR3 coding DNA: TGCGCCAGCAGCTCAGGGGGCCATGGCTACACCTTC. This sequence joins TRBV5-1 and TRBJ1-2; the match to TRBD1 covers 8 bases. CDR3 size: 12 residues. With V trimmed by 3 bases and J by 6 bases, 1 base remained unmatched. Germline assignment: CDR1 SGHRS and CDR2 YFSETQ.

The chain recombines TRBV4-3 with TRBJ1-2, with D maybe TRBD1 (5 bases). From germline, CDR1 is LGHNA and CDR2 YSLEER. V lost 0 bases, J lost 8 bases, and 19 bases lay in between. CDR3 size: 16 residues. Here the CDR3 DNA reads TGCGCCAGCAGCCAAGATTTGAGACTGGGGGGTAGAGGCTACACCTTC. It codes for CASSQDLRLGGRGYTF.

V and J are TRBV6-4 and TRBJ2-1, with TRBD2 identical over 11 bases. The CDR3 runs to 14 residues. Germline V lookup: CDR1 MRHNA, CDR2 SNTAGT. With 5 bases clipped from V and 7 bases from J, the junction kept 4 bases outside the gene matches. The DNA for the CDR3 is TGTGCCAGCAGTCAACTAGCGGGAGCTAATGAGCAGTTCTTC. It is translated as CASSQLAGANEQFF.

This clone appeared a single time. The CDR3 is CASSEFARGLGYGYTF. CDR3 in DNA: TGTGCCAGCAGTGAATTCGCTCGGGGACTAGGCTATGGCTACACCTTC. The genes are TRBV6-1 and TRBJ1-2, with D possibly matching TRBD1 (5 bases). Germline CDR1 MNHNS, CDR2 SASEGT. CDR3 size: 16 residues. V lost 2 bases and J 4 bases, leaving 17 bases between the germline ends.

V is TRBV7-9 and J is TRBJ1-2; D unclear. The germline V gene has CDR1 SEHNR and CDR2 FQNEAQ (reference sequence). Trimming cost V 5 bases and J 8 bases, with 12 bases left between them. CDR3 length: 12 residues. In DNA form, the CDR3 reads TGTGCCAGCAGCCGTTCCCTAGAGGGCTACACCTTC. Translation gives CASSRSLEGYTF. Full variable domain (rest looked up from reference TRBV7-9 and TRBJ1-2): DTGVSQNPRHKITKRGQNVTFRCDPISEHNRLYWYRQTLGQGPEFLTYFQNEAQLEKSRLLSDRFSAERPKGSFSTLEIQRTEQGDSAMYLCASSRSLEGYTFGSGTRLTVV.

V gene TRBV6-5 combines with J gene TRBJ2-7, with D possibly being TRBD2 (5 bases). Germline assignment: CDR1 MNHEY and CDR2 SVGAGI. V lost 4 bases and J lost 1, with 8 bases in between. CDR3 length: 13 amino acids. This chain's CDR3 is CASSSIASYEQYF. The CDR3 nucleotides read TGTGCCAGCAGTTCCATAGCGTCCTACGAGCAGTACTTC.

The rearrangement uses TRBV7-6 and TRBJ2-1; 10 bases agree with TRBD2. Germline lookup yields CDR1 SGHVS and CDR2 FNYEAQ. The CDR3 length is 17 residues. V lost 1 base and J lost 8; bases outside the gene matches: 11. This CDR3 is CASSLVSGRALGDEQFF. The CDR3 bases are TGTGCCAGCAGCTTAGTCAGCGGGAGGGCCCTCGGGGATGAGCAGTTCTTC.

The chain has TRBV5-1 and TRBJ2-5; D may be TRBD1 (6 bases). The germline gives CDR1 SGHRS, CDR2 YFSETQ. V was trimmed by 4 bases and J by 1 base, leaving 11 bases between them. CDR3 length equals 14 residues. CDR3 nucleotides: TGCGCCAGCAGCGAACAGGGACCCCAAGAGACCCAGTACTTC. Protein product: CASSEQGPQETQYF.

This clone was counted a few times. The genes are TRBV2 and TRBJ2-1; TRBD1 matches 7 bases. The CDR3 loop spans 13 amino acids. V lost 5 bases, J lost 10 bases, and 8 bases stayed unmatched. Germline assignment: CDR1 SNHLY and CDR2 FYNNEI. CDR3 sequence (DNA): TGTGCCAGCAGTTCGGGACAGCTCGGGGAGCAGTTCTTC. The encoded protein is CASSSGQLGEQFF. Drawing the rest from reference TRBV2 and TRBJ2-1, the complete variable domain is EPEVTQTPSHQVTQMGQEVILRCVPISNHLYFYWYRQILGQKVEFLVSFYNNEISEKSEIFDDQFSVERPDGSNFTLKIRSTKLEDSAMYFCASSSGQLGEQFFGPGTRLTVL.